Sequencing of this T cell receptor (beta chain) was carried out in a study of cytomegalovirus exposure and HLA in healthy donors. As for the study in general: Among over 300 genotyped donors, 80% to 90% fell in the Caucasian-associated ancestry cluster. Findings of the study overall: Later analysis demonstrated an association between a missense DCLRE1C variant and TCR beta V- and J-gene trimming. What a later analysis reportedly showed was that an Asian-associated ancestry cluster had fewer N-insertions than the approximately 700-donor mean. A later analysis showed HLA-associated TCR beta chains outstripping equally common others in clonal expansion.

Amplification used 60 Vbeta primers and 13 Jbeta primers. Clones were sequenced by immunoSEQ multiplex PCR, and TCRdb holds only the in-frame ones, with some missing. This sample has a few hundred thousand clones; 80% to 90% occur once, and the top ten carry about 2%. Trimming cost V 6 bases and J 1 base, with 18 bases left between them. CDR3 length equals 15 residues. Germline CDR1 and CDR2: SQVTM and ANQGSEA. About this clone itself: Antigen unknown.

This chain joins TRBV29-1 and TRBJ2-5; tentative D call: TRBD2 (7 bases). Material for sequencing was PBMCs. The TCR sequence derives from a middle-aged woman in good health and CMV-seropositive. CDR3: CSVRGGGPPQETQYF. The CDR3 DNA is TGCAGCGTCCGGGGAGGGGGACCCCCCCAAGAGACCCAGTACTTC.